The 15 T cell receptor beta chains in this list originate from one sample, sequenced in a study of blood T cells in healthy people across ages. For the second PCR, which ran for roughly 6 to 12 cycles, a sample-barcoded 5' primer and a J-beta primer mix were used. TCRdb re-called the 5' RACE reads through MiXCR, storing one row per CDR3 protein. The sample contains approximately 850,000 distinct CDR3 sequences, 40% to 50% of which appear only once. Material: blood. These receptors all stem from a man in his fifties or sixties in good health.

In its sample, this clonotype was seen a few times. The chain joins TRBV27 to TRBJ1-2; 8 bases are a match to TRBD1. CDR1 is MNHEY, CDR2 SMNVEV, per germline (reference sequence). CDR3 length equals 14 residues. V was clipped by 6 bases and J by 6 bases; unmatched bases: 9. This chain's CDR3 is CASRANSDRDGYTF. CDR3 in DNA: TGTGCCAGCAGAGCAAACTCGGACAGGGATGGCTACACCTTC.

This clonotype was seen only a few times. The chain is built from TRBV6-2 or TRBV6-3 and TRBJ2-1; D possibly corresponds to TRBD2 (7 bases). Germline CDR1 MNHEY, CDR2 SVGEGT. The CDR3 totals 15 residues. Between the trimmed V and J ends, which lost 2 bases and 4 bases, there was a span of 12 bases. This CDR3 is CASSYGGGQYNEQFF. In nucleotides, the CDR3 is TGTGCCAGCAGTTACGGCGGGGGCCAGTACAATGAGCAGTTCTTC.

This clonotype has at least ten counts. DNA of the CDR3: TGTGCCAGCAGCTTCGGGACAGGGAGGCACGAGCAGTACTTC. Protein product: CASSFGTGRHEQYF. The chain joins TRBV7-2 to TRBJ2-7, with TRBD1 identical over 9 bases. CDR3 length equals 14 residues. V was pared by 3 bases and J by 5 bases, with 5 bases of the junction left unmatched. Germline CDR1 is SGHTA and CDR2 is FQGNSA.

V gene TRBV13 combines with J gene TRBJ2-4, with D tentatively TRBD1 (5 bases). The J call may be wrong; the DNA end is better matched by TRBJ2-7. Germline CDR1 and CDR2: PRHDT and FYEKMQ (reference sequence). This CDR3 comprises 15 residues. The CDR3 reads CASSLEGGRDPEQYF. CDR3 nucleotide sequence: TGTGCCAGCAGCTTAGAGGGCGGCAGGGATCCCGAGCAGTACTTC.

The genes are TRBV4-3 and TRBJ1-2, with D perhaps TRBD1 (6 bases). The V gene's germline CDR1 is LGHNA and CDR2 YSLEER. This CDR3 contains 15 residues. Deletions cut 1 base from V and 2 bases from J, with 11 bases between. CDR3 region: CASSQGGQRNYGYTF. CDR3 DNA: TGCGCCAGCAGCCAAGGTGGACAGCGCAACTATGGCTACACCTTC.

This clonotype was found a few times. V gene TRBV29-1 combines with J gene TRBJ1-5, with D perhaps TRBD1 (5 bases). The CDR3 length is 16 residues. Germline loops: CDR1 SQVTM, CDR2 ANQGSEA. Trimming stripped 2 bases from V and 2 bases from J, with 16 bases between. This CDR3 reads CSVEQGKGKGNQPQHF. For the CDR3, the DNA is TGCAGCGTTGAACAAGGGAAGGGGAAAGGCAATCAGCCCCAGCATTTT.

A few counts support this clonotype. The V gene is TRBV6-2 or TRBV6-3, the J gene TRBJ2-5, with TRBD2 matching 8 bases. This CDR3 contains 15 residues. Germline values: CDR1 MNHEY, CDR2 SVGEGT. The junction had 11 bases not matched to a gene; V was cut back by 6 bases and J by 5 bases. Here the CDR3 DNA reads TGTGCCAGCAGGGACGATAGCGGGGCGAGGGAGACCCAGTACTTC. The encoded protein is CASRDDSGARETQYF.

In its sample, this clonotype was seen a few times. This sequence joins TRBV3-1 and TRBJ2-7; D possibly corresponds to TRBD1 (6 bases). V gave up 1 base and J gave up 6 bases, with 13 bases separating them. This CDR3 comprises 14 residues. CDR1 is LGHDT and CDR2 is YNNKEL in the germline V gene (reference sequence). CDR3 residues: CASSQVAGVPEQYF. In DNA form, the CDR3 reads TGTGCCAGCAGCCAAGTGGCAGGGGTACCCGAGCAGTACTTC.

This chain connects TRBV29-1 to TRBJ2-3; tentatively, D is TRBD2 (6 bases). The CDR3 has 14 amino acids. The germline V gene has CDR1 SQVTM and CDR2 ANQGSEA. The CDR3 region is CGGTAGIRTDTQYF. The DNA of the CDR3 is TGCGGCGGCACCGCGGGGATTCGCACAGATACGCAGTATTTT.

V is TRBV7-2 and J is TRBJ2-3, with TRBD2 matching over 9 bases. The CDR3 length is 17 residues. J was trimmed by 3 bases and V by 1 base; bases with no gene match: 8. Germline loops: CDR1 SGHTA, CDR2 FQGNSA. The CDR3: CASSLVRASGVTDTQYF. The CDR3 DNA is TGTGCCAGCAGCTTAGTAAGGGCTAGCGGGGTAACAGATACGCAGTATTTT.

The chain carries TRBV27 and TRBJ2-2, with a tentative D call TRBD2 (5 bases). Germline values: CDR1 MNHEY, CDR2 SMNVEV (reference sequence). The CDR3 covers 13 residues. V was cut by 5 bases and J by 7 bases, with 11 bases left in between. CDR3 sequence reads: CASSPLRGGELFF. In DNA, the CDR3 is TGTGCCAGCAGTCCCCTTCGGGGCGGGGAGCTGTTTTTT.

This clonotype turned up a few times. DNA of the CDR3: TGTGCCTGGATTGAAGGTGGCAGGCAAGAGACCCAGTACTTC. It is translated as CAWIEGGRQETQYF. The chain recombines TRBV30 with TRBJ2-5; no definite D call. CDR1 is GTSNPN, CDR2 SVGIG, per germline (reference sequence). V lost 4 bases to trimming and J lost 2 bases, with 14 bases between them. The CDR3 extends over 14 amino acids.

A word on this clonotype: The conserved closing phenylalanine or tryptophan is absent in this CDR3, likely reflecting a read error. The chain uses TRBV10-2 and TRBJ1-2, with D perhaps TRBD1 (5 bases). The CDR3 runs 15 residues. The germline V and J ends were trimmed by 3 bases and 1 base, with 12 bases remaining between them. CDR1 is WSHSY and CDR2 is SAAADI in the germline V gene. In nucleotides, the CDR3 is TGCGCCAGCAGTGATAGGGACTGCGATAACTATGGCTACACCATC. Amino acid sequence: CASSDRDCDNYGYTI.

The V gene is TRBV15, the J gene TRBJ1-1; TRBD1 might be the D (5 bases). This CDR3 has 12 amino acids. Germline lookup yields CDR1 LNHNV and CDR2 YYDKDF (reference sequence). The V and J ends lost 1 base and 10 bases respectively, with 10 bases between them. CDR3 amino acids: CATSRVAGRAFF. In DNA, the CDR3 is TGTGCCACCAGCAGAGTGGCAGGGAGAGCTTTCTTT.

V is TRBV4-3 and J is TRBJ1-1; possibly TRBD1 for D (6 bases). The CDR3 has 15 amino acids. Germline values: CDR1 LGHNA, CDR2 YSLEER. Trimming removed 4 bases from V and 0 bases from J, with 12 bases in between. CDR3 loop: CASSPGTSLNTEAFF. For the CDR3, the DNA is TGCGCCAGCAGCCCCGGGACATCTTTGAACACTGAAGCTTTCTTT.